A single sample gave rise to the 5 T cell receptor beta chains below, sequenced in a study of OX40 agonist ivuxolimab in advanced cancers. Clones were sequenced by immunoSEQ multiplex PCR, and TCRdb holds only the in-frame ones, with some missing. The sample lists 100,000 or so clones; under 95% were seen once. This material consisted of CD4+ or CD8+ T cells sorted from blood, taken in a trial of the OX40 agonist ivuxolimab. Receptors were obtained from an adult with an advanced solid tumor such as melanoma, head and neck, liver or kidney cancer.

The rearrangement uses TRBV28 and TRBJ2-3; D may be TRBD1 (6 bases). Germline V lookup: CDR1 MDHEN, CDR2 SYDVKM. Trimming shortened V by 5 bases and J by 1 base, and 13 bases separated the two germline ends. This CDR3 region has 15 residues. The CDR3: CASSPIRQGTDTQYF. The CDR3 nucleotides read TGTGCCAGCAGTCCTATAAGACAGGGCACAGATACGCAGTATTTT.

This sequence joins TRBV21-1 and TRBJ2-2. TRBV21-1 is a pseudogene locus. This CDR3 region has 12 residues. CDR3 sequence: CASSFWAGELFF. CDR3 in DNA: TGTGCCAGCAGCTTTTGGGCCGGGGAGCTGTTTTTT.

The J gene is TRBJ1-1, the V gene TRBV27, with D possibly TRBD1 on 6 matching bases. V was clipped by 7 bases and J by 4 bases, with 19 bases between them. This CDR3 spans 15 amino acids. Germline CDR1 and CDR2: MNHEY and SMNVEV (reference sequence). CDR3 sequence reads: CASKRTAGSGTEAFF. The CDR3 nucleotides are TGTGCCAGCAAAAGGACAGCGGGCTCCGGCACTGAAGCTTTCTTT.

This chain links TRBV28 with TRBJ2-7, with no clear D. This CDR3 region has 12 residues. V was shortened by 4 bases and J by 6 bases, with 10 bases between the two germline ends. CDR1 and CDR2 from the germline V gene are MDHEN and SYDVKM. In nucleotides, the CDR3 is TGTGCCAGCAGTTCCTCCCCGGGCGAGCAGTACTTC. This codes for CASSSSPGEQYF.

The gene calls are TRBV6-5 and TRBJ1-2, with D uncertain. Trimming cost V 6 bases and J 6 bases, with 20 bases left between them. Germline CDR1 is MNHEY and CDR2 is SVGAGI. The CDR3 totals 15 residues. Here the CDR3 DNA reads TGTGCCAGCAGCCACTTCAATCCGGGTGCCCATGGCTACACCTTC. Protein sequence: CASSHFNPGAHGYTF.